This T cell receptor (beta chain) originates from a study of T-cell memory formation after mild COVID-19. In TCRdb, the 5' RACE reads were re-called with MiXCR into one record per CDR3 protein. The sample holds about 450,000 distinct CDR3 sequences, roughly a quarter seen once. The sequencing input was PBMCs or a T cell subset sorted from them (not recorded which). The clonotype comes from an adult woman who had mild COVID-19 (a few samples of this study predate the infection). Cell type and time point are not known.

CDR3 nucleotide sequence: TGTGCCAGCAGCCAAGTGGCTAGCGGGGACAATGAGCAGTTCTTC. Residues: CASSQVASGDNEQFF. J is TRBJ2-1 and V is TRBV4-2; TRBD2 matches at 9 bases. This CDR3 spans 15 amino acids. J was trimmed by 5 bases and V by 1 base; bases with no gene match: 3. Germline values: CDR1 LGHNA, CDR2 YNFKEQ.